This record looks at one T cell receptor beta chain sequence and its context. The source of the sample is a study of blood T cells in healthy people across ages. The CDR3 has 14 amino acids. Germline values: CDR1 SGHTA, CDR2 FQGNSA. The V end lost 4 bases, the J end lost 2 bases, and 10 bases lay between the germline ends. The use of a sample-barcoded 5' primer and a J-beta primer mix characterized a second PCR of about 7 to 12 cycles. MiXCR, applied by TCRdb to the 5' RACE reads, yields one record per CDR3 protein. This sample carries over 950,000 distinct CDR3 sequences, roughly 51% of them seen once, and the ten largest clones take 20% to 25%.

The rearrangement joins TRBV7-2 to TRBJ2-3; D is unresolved. Material for sequencing was blood. The receptor's source is a woman aged 55-70 years in good health. The CDR3 spells CASSSRQATDTQYF. DNA of the CDR3: TGTGCCAGCAGCTCCAGGCAGGCCACAGATACGCAGTATTTT.